This T cell receptor (beta chain) stems from a study of blood T cells in healthy people across ages. Study results and caveats: Significant beta diversity loss was already apparent by age around 40, declining roughly linearly.

Then a second PCR, running about 6 to 12 cycles, was carried out with a sample-barcoded 5' primer and a J-beta primer mix. TCRdb recomputed calls from the 5' RACE reads with MiXCR, one row per CDR3 protein. This table has 1.5 million to 2 million distinct CDR3 sequences, under 30% appearing once. With 5 bases clipped from V and 6 bases from J, the junction kept 13 bases outside the gene matches. The CDR3 sequence is 16 residues long. The germline CDR1 and CDR2 sequences are SEHNR and FQNEAQ (reference sequence). This clonotype was observed a few times. Its specificity is unknown. The genes are TRBV7-9 and TRBJ2-7; 10 nucleotides line up with TRBD1. This receptor was identified in a woman in her 30s in good health. Sequencing was carried out using blood. The chain's CDR3 is CASSHRIGQGEGEQYF. The DNA of the CDR3 is TGTGCCAGCAGCCATAGGATTGGACAGGGGGAAGGCGAGCAGTACTTC.